Sequencing of this T cell receptor (beta chain) was carried out in a study of beta chain features in type 1 diabetes. Whole-study results and caveats: In every one of the four CD4+ subsets, TCRB CDR3s were moderately but significantly shorter in Type 1 diabetes patients. Naive, central memory and Treg TCRB repertoires appeared more alike in patients than in healthy donors. Cells with high TCR expression could be over-represented when cDNA is sequenced. Fewer junction insertions and more nucleotide deletions appeared in type 1 diabetes patients.

The whole isolated RNA underwent reverse transcription, so sequencing captured expressed TCRB transcripts. Naive, central memory and regulatory T cell samples came to a mean of roughly 4 million reads. Clones were read by immunoSEQ multiplex PCR, and TCRdb kept only the in-frame ones, dropping some. The table lists 52,000 or so clones, around 50% of them singletons. V shed 2 bases, J shed 1 base, and the junction held 4 bases outside the gene matches. CDR1 and CDR2 (germline): MDHEN, SYDVKM. The CDR3 runs 15 residues. A remark on this clone: Its specificity is not known.

This receptor was identified in a woman between 40 and 50 years old with type 1 diabetes. V usage is TRBV28 and J usage is TRBJ1-1; 7 bases fit TRBD1. Sequenced material: Tregs from blood. The CDR3 spells CASSLRQGGNTEAFF. The CDR3 bases are TGTGCCAGCAGTTTACGACAGGGCGGGAACACTGAAGCTTTCTTT.